The 30 T cell receptor beta chains below come from one sample, sequenced in a study of pediatric ulcerative colitis (dated by TCRdb to the late 2010s). Receptor libraries were prepared by the immunoSEQ multiplex PCR assay. TCRdb mirrors the immuneACCESS table, restricted to in-frame sequences. Some clones are absent from its copies; in checked studies, under half trace to an unresolved V gene, and the reason for the others is unknown. This sample gives 54,000 or so clones in total; about nine tenths of them show up just once. The biggest ten clones account for over 1.3% of the sample. Sequencing was done on a sample of blood. Every receptor here comes from a boy younger than 18 who was a control in a study of pediatric ulcerative colitis.

Here the CDR3 DNA reads TGCGCCAGCAGGGTGGGGGTTACCTACGAGCAGTACTTC. Its translation is CASRVGVTYEQYF. The chain is built from TRBV10-2 and TRBJ2-7, with D possibly called TRBD1 or TRBD2 (5 bases each). CDR1 and CDR2 from the germline V gene are WSHSY and SAAADI. Trimming removed 6 bases at V and 2 bases at J, with 11 bases between. The CDR3 totals 13 residues.

This clone was picked up one time. The rearrangement joins TRBV16 to TRBJ1-1, with 10 bases matching TRBD1. This CDR3 region has 14 residues. Germline CDR1 is KGHSY and CDR2 is FQNENV. V dropped 3 bases and J dropped 4; count of bases not matched to a gene: 2. CDR3 bases: TGTGCCAGCAGCCAGGACAGGGGGTTCACTGAAGCTTTCTTT. Protein product: CASSQDRGFTEAFF.

J is TRBJ1-1 and V is TRBV5-1; the D is unclear. V was trimmed by 0 bases and J by 2 bases, leaving 8 bases between them. Looked up from germline, CDR1 is SGHRS and CDR2 is YFSETQ. The CDR3 extends over 14 amino acids. The CDR3 is CASSLAAANTEAFF. In DNA form, the CDR3 reads TGCGCCAGCAGCTTGGCGGCAGCTAACACTGAAGCTTTCTTT.

DNA for the CDR3: TGTGCCAGCACCCGACAGGACTCCTACGAGCAGTACTTC. Residues: CASTRQDSYEQYF. The chain employs TRBV7-6 and TRBJ2-7; D is possibly TRBD1 (6 bases). This CDR3 comprises 13 residues. Trimming removed 7 bases from V and 0 bases from J, with 10 bases in between. Germline V gene lookup returns CDR1 SGHVS and CDR2 FNYEAQ.

The chain has TRBV7-2 and TRBJ2-5; D perhaps matches TRBD1 (6 bases). This CDR3 has 15 amino acids. Trimming took 5 bases from V and 2 from J, leaving 15 bases between them. CDR1 and CDR2 from the germline V gene are SGHTA and FQGNSA. CDR3 residues: CASSHNTGWQETQYF. The CDR3 DNA is TGTGCCAGCAGCCACAATACAGGGTGGCAAGAGACCCAGTACTTC.

The chain is built from TRBV30 and TRBJ1-1; no clear D gene. This CDR3 region has 14 residues. V shed 0 bases and J shed 11 bases, with 19 bases lying between them. The germline gives CDR1 GTSNPN, CDR2 SVGIG (reference sequence). As DNA, the CDR3 is TGTGCCTGGAGTGTAGTACCTGGGCTGGGGTGGGCTTTCTTT. Protein: CAWSVVPGLGWAFF.

The chain is built from TRBV19 and TRBJ2-7; D is unresolved. Trimming left V 4 bases short and J 4 bases short, with 11 bases between. The CDR3 has 13 amino acids. The germline CDR1 and CDR2 sequences are LNHDA and SQIVND (reference sequence). The CDR3 DNA is TGTGCCAGTAGTACCCCCGGAACTTACGAGCAGTACTTC. This translates into CASSTPGTYEQYF.

This chain links TRBV6-1 with TRBJ2-1; no clear D gene. V was shortened by 4 bases and J by 4 bases, with 11 bases between the two germline ends. CDR3 length: 14 residues. In germline, CDR1 is MNHNS, CDR2 SASEGT. As DNA, the CDR3 is TGTGCCAGCAGTGTCTTGGAGAAGTACAATGAGCAGTTCTTC. Translated: CASSVLEKYNEQFF.

The V call is TRBV5-1, the J call TRBJ2-3; possible D gene TRBD1, 5 bases. Trimming cost V 4 bases and J 4 bases, with 16 bases left between them. CDR3 size: 15 residues. Germline V gene lookup returns CDR1 SGHRS and CDR2 YFSETQ. The CDR3 DNA reads as TGCGCCAGCAGCCCAGCCGGTCAGGGTGCAGATACGCAGTATTTT. Translating it yields CASSPAGQGADTQYF.

V usage is TRBV9 and J usage is TRBJ2-5; TRBD1 or TRBD2 may be the D gene (7 bases each). V was clipped by 1 base and J by 4 bases, with 14 bases between them. This CDR3 region has 15 residues. Germline V gene lookup returns CDR1 SGDLS and CDR2 YYNGEE. The CDR3 nucleotides read TGTGCCAGCAGCGTACAGGGGGGGAGAGGAGAGACCCAGTACTTC. This encodes CASSVQGGRGETQYF.

This rearrangement joins TRBV6-1 to TRBJ2-7; D unresolved. V was pared by 3 bases and J by 0 bases, with 12 bases between. This CDR3 has 15 amino acids. Germline CDR1 reads MNHNS; CDR2 reads SASEGT. CDR3 in amino acids: CASSETGGDSYEQYF. The CDR3, as DNA: TGTGCCAGCAGTGAGACCGGCGGAGACTCCTACGAGCAGTACTTC.

V and J are TRBV11-2 and TRBJ1-1, with a tentative D call TRBD1 (5 bases). V lost 1 base and J lost 3, with 18 bases in between. The germline V gene has CDR1 SGHAT and CDR2 FQNNGV. This CDR3 has 17 amino acids. In DNA, the CDR3 is TGTGCCAGCAGCTTAGGGATCAGGGCGGCTGTGGACACTGAAGCTTTCTTT. This codes for CASSLGIRAAVDTEAFF.

This chain uses TRBV5-4 with TRBJ1-2; 8 positions match TRBD1. This CDR3 comprises 15 residues. The J segment lost 3 bases and the V segment lost 4 bases, leaving 8 bases of the junction unmatched. Germline CDR1 reads SGHNT; CDR2 reads YYREEE (reference sequence). The CDR3 region is CASSPYGQGHYGYTF. In nucleotides, the CDR3 is TGTGCCAGCAGCCCGTATGGACAGGGACACTATGGCTACACCTTC.

This clone was seen a single time. The chain is built from TRBV6-4 and TRBJ2-1; D remains ambiguous. Germline loops: CDR1 MRHNA, CDR2 SNTAGT. CDR3 size: 12 residues. Trimming took 0 bases from V and 9 from J, leaving 6 bases between them. The CDR3 protein is CASSDSNFEQFF. The CDR3 DNA follows: TGTGCCAGCAGTGACTCGAACTTTGAGCAGTTCTTC.

V gene TRBV4-3 combines with J gene TRBJ1-6; no definite D call. Germline CDR1 and CDR2: LGHNA and YSLEER. Trimming left V 4 bases short and J 5 bases short, with 15 bases between. The CDR3 consists of 16 residues. In DNA form, the CDR3 reads TGCGCCAGCAGCCCCTTTTCCGGGAGTGATAATTCACCCCTCCACTTT. Its protein is CASSPFSGSDNSPLHF.

A single count supports this clone. This chain links TRBV4-3 with TRBJ1-1; perhaps TRBD1 as D (5 bases). The CDR3 spans 17 residues. Per germline, CDR1 LGHNA and CDR2 YSLEER. Trimming shortened V by 1 base and J by 1 base, and 16 bases separated the two germline ends. Written as DNA, the CDR3 is TGCGCCAGCAGCCAAGGATTTGCGGGACTCCAGAACACTGAAGCTTTCTTT. Translated: CASSQGFAGLQNTEAFF.

The chain uses TRBV11-3 and TRBJ2-1, with D perhaps matching TRBD2 (5 bases). The V end was cut by 2 bases, the J end by 9 bases, with 11 bases between. Per the germline V gene, CDR1 is SGHNT and CDR2 is YENEEA. The CDR3 loop spans 13 amino acids. CDR3 region: CASSLSLDGEQFF. The CDR3, as DNA: TGTGCCAGCAGCTTATCACTAGACGGTGAGCAGTTCTTC.

The V gene is TRBV7-2, the J gene TRBJ1-5; TRBD1 aligns across 10 bases. This CDR3 region has 15 residues. Germline V gene lookup returns CDR1 SGHTA and CDR2 FQGNSA. J was trimmed by 3 bases and V by 4 bases; bases with no gene match: 3. The CDR3 region is CASSWGTGDNQPQHF. CDR3 nucleotides: TGTGCCAGCAGCTGGGGGACAGGGGACAATCAGCCCCAGCATTTT.

Of note for this clone: This same CDR3 is encoded by further DNA sequences in the sample. The gene calls are TRBV18 and TRBJ2-7, with no clear D. The ends were cut back, 0 bases at V and 1 base at J, with 1 base in the middle. This CDR3 spans 12 amino acids. The germline V gene encodes CDR1 KGHSH and CDR2 LQKENI. CDR3 in amino acids: CASSPPSYEQYF. The CDR3 DNA reads as TGTGCCAGCTCACCACCATCCTACGAGCAGTACTTC.

This chain joins TRBV28 and TRBJ1-2; possible D gene TRBD1, 5 bases. The CDR3 is 15 amino acids. Germline assignment: CDR1 MDHEN and CDR2 SYDVKM. Trimming took off 5 bases at V and 4 bases at J, with 17 bases between the two ends. The CDR3 nucleotides are TGTGCCAGCAGTGTAGGGACTCCTGGGACCTATGGCTACACCTTC. This gives the protein CASSVGTPGTYGYTF.

This clone has only a few counts. Germline and junction disagree at one end, which may indicate a read error. The gene calls are TRBV10-1 and TRBJ2-7; a weak D match, TRBD1 (6 bases). This CDR3 contains 17 residues. CDR1 is WNHNN, CDR2 SYGVQD, per germline (reference sequence). The CDR3 DNA reads TGCGCCATCAGGACCGCGTTATGCAGGGGACCCTCCTGCGAGCAGTACTTC. The encoded protein is CAIRTALCRGPSCEQYF.

The chain uses TRBV9 and TRBJ2-7; 10 nucleotides match TRBD1. The V segment lost 0 bases and the J segment 6 bases; nucleotides outside the gene matches: 3. Germline V gene sequence: CDR1 SGDLS, CDR2 YYNGEE. The CDR3 is 14 amino acids. As DNA, the CDR3 is TGTGCCAGCAGCGTAGAGGGACAGGGGAGCGAGCAGTACTTC. Its translation is CASSVEGQGSEQYF. Full variable domain (rest looked up from reference TRBV9 and TRBJ2-7): DSGVTQTPKHLITATGQRVTLRCSPRSGDLSVYWYQQSLDQGLQFLIQYYNGEERAKGNILERFSAQQFPDLHSELNLSSLELGDSALYFCASSVEGQGSEQYFGPGTRLTVT.

V is TRBV7-2 and J is TRBJ2-7; D is perhaps TRBD1 or TRBD2 (5 bases each). Germline lookup yields CDR1 SGHTA and CDR2 FQGNSA. The V gene lost 4 bases and the J gene lost 5 bases, with 12 bases spanning the gap. The CDR3 sequence is 13 residues long. CDR3 sequence (DNA): TGTGCCAGCAGCTCCCACGGGACGGACGAGCAGTACTTC. As protein: CASSSHGTDEQYF.

The chain recombines TRBV27 with TRBJ2-7; a weak D match, TRBD2 (6 bases). Germline CDR1 reads MNHEY; CDR2 reads SMNVEV (reference sequence). The CDR3 is 15 amino acids. Between the trimmed V and J ends, which lost 1 base and 0 bases, there was a span of 10 bases. Here the CDR3 reads CASSLFGAGSYEQYF. As DNA, the CDR3 is TGTGCCAGCAGTTTATTCGGAGCGGGCTCCTACGAGCAGTACTTC.

The chain has TRBV29-1 and TRBJ2-2; 8 bases are shared with TRBD1. Germline V lookup: CDR1 SQVTM, CDR2 ANQGSEA. There are 14 residues in the CDR3. With V trimmed by 5 bases and J by 6 bases, 8 bases remained unmatched. The CDR3 bases are TGCAGCGTTTCGGACAGGGTAGAGGCCGGGGAGCTGTTTTTT. It codes for CSVSDRVEAGELFF.

The chain joins TRBV19 to TRBJ2-1; D possibly uses TRBD1 or TRBD2 (6 bases each). Per germline, CDR1 LNHDA and CDR2 SQIVND (reference sequence). CDR3 length equals 14 residues. Trimming left V 3 bases short and J 5 bases short, with 11 bases between. This CDR3 is CASSIRGPNNEQFF. The CDR3, as DNA: TGTGCCAGTAGTATTCGGGGGCCGAACAATGAGCAGTTCTTC.

J is TRBJ2-1 and V is TRBV19; 7 bases agree with TRBD1. CDR1 is LNHDA, CDR2 SQIVND, per germline (reference sequence). This CDR3 has 15 residues. Trimming removed 1 base from V and 7 bases from J; junction bases left unmatched: 7. CDR3: CASSIAPGGSNEQFF. CDR3 coding DNA: TGTGCCAGTAGTATAGCCCCAGGGGGAAGTAATGAGCAGTTCTTC.

The chain uses TRBV19 and TRBJ1-2; D call uncertain. The V gene's germline CDR1 is LNHDA and CDR2 SQIVND (reference sequence). V shed 2 bases and J shed 1 base, with 5 bases lying between them. The CDR3 is 13 residues long. CDR3 DNA sequence: TGTGCCAGTAGTATAAGGGATAACTATGGCTACACCTTC. Protein: CASSIRDNYGYTF.

V usage is TRBV6-4 and J usage is TRBJ2-1, with D perhaps matching TRBD2 (5 bases). This CDR3 comprises 16 residues. Trimming removed 5 bases at V and 0 bases at J, with 14 bases between. CDR1 MRHNA and CDR2 SNTAGT come from the germline V gene. CDR3 DNA sequence: TGTGCCAGCAGTTGGGAGTACCGGGACTCCTACAATGAGCAGTTCTTC. Amino acids: CASSWEYRDSYNEQFF.

The rearrangement joins TRBV19 to TRBJ1-2; D might be TRBD1 (6 bases). The germline V gene has CDR1 LNHDA and CDR2 SQIVND (reference sequence). The V end was cut by 5 bases, the J end by 6 bases, with 10 bases between. The CDR3 consists of 12 residues. The CDR3 protein is CASSLGGDGYTF. The CDR3, as DNA: TGTGCCAGTAGTTTGGGGGGCGATGGCTACACCTTC.